These 7 T cell receptor beta chains share one sample of origin, sequenced in a study of beta chain features in type 1 diabetes. Study-wide findings and caveats: Across all four CD4+ subsets, people with type 1 diabetes showed modestly shorter TCRB CDR3s.

Their recognized antigens are unknown. The authors reverse transcribed all of the isolated RNA, so sequencing captured expressed TCRB transcripts. The repertoire was sequenced with immunoSEQ multiplex PCR; TCRdb's copy has only in-frame clones and lacks some. The data hold 500,000 to 800,000 clones, with around an eighth observed a single time. Sequenced input: naive CD4+ T cells from blood. The receptors come from a man aged 25 to 40 with type 1 diabetes.

This clone turned up a few times. The rearrangement links TRBV5-1 to TRBJ2-1, with 12 bases that match TRBD2. CDR1 SGHRS and CDR2 YFSETQ come from the germline V gene. V lost 0 bases, J lost 8 bases, and 9 bases stayed unmatched. CDR3 length: 17 amino acids. The CDR3 coding sequence is TGCGCCAGCAGCTTGGCCCTACTAGCGGGGGGCCTGGATGAGCAGTTCTTC. Amino acid sequence: CASSLALLAGGLDEQFF.

This sequence joins TRBV2 and TRBJ2-7, with 11 bases aligning to TRBD1. Trimming cost V 6 bases and J 5 bases; bases outside gene matches: 6. The germline V gene has CDR1 SNHLY and CDR2 FYNNEI. This CDR3 region has 14 residues. This CDR3 is CASRKDRGLNEQYF. DNA of the CDR3: TGTGCCAGCAGAAAGGACAGGGGGCTTAACGAGCAGTACTTC.

The rearrangement joins TRBV6-1 to TRBJ2-3; TRBD1 aligns across 10 bases. Looked up from germline, CDR1 is MNHNS and CDR2 is SASEGT. Trimming took 6 bases from V and 2 from J; bases not matched to a gene: 2. This CDR3 is built from 14 residues. The DNA of the CDR3 is TGTGCCAGCAGGACAGGGGGCCTCACAGATACGCAGTATTTT. Protein sequence: CASRTGGLTDTQYF.

The chain carries TRBV7-2 and TRBJ2-7, with D maybe TRBD1 (6 bases). This CDR3 is built from 15 residues. Trimming stripped 6 bases from V and 1 base from J, with 16 bases between. CDR1 and CDR2 from the germline V gene are SGHTA and FQGNSA. The DNA for the CDR3 is TGTGCCAGCAGAGCCGGGACATTACTTTCCTACGAGCAGTACTTC. The encoded protein is CASRAGTLLSYEQYF.

The rearrangement uses TRBV10-3 and TRBJ2-4; 11 nucleotides agree with TRBD2. CDR1 is ENHRY and CDR2 is SYGVKD in the germline V gene. There are 15 residues in the CDR3. V was pared by 6 bases and J by 6 bases, with 7 bases of the junction left unmatched. CDR3 sequence reads: CAISKTSGDVNIQYF. CDR3 nucleotide sequence: TGTGCCATCAGCAAGACTAGCGGGGATGTAAACATTCAGTACTTC.

Worth noting for this clone: The sample holds other DNA sequences that translate to the same CDR3. The chain uses TRBV30 and TRBJ2-7; D unresolved. This CDR3 has 11 amino acids. Trimming pared 1 base from V and 7 bases from J, leaving 8 bases between. Germline CDR1 reads GTSNPN; CDR2 reads SVGIG (reference sequence). The CDR3 loop reads CAWSASHEQYF. The CDR3 nucleotides read TGTGCCTGGAGTGCCTCTCATGAGCAGTACTTC.

The V call is TRBV5-4, the J call TRBJ2-7; the match to TRBD2 covers 8 bases. Losses at the gene ends were 4 bases for V and 2 bases for J; bases not matched to a gene: 5. Germline CDR1 and CDR2: SGHNT and YYREEE (reference sequence). The CDR3 is 14 amino acids. CDR3 protein: CASSPGRGAYEQYF. The CDR3 nucleotides read TGTGCCAGCAGCCCGGGGCGGGGGGCCTACGAGCAGTACTTC.